These 8 T cell receptor beta chains originate from one sample sequenced in a study of shared clonotypes between healthy human individuals (dated by TCRdb to the early 2020s). Receptor amplification or capture employed the immunoSEQ multiplex PCR assay. TCRdb's version of the immuneACCESS table is confined to in-frame rearrangements and falls short of the full clone set. An unresolved V gene accounts for under half of the shortfall where checked; the remainder is of unknown origin. The sample data list 2.5 million or so clones, and over 85% of these were observed just once. The ten top clones hold about 0.13% of the sample. Sequenced material: naive CD4+ T cells sorted from blood. According to the study, the label for this sample's cell subset or site signals: CD45RA+ positively selected. The origin of the receptors is a man in his late teens or twenties in good health.

The DNA for the CDR3 is TGTGCCAGCAGCTTAGGGGGGCAGCCCCAGCATTTT. Amino acids: CASSLGGQPQHF. This chain connects TRBV7-3 to TRBJ1-5; possible D gene TRBD1, 5 bases. V was clipped by 2 bases and J by 7 bases, with 6 bases between them. The CDR3 runs to 12 residues. Germline lookup yields CDR1 SGHTA and CDR2 FQGTGA.

The gene calls are TRBV10-3 and TRBJ2-3, with 12 bases that match TRBD1. The V segment lost 4 bases and the J segment 4 bases; nucleotides outside the gene matches: 9. This CDR3 is 17 amino acids long. Germline V gene lookup returns CDR1 ENHRY and CDR2 SYGVKD. CDR3 nucleotides: TGTGCCATCAGTGGCCCCGGGACAGGGGGCACCCCAGATACGCAGTATTTT. Translation gives CAISGPGTGGTPDTQYF.

The chain employs TRBV2 and TRBJ1-1; D is unclear. Germline V gene lookup returns CDR1 SNHLY and CDR2 FYNNEI. The ends were cut back, 7 bases at V and 8 bases at J, with 17 bases in the middle. The CDR3 consists of 13 residues. The CDR3 DNA follows: TGTGCCAGCAACCCGACCCTTAACGGGGAAGCTTTCTTT. Translation: CASNPTLNGEAFF.

The chain is built from TRBV7-2 and TRBJ2-1; 9 bases map to TRBD2. The CDR3 runs 16 residues. V gave up 2 bases and J gave up 8 bases; unmatched junction bases: 10. Germline CDR1 and CDR2: SGHTA and FQGNSA. The CDR3 DNA is TGTGCCAGCAGCTTATCGGTAGCGGGAGCTATTTATGAGCAGTTCTTC. Translation gives CASSLSVAGAIYEQFF.

The J gene is TRBJ1-5, the V gene TRBV19; a weak D match, TRBD1 (5 bases). The germline CDR1 and CDR2 sequences are LNHDA and SQIVND (reference sequence). This CDR3 is built from 15 residues. Between the trimmed V and J ends, which lost 6 bases and 3 bases, there was a span of 15 bases. In DNA, the CDR3 is TGTGCCAGTAGGGCAGGGTTGGGTAACAATCAGCCCCAGCATTTT. Translated, it gives CASRAGLGNNQPQHF.

The V call is TRBV5-3, the J call TRBJ2-7; D assignment may be TRBD1 or TRBD2 (5 bases each). TRBV5-3 is assigned to the ORF class and has an uncertain function. V was shortened by 4 bases and J by 2 bases, with 16 bases between the two germline ends. The CDR3 has 15 amino acids. The CDR3 is CARSPGTDTAYEQYF. The CDR3 DNA sequence: TGTGCCAGAAGCCCCGGGACCGATACAGCCTACGAGCAGTACTTC.

A single count supports this clone. The rearrangement links TRBV15 to TRBJ1-4; D perhaps matches TRBD1 (5 bases). This CDR3 has 18 amino acids. CDR1 is LNHNV and CDR2 is YYDKDF in the germline V gene (reference sequence). Deletions cut 0 bases from V and 0 bases from J, with 14 bases between. The CDR3: CATSRDLQGETTNEKLFF. The CDR3 region has the DNA TGTGCCACCAGCAGAGATCTCCAGGGTGAGACAACTAATGAAAAACTGTTTTTT.

The chain is built from TRBV18 and TRBJ2-3, with 10 positions matching TRBD2. This CDR3 is built from 18 residues. The germline V gene has CDR1 KGHSH and CDR2 LQKENI. V trimming: 3 bases; J trimming: 0 bases; junction bases outside the gene matches: 9. The CDR3 coding sequence is TGTGCCAGCTCACCCCCCGGGACTAGCGCCCGGAGCACAGATACGCAGTATTTT. Its protein is CASSPPGTSARSTDTQYF.